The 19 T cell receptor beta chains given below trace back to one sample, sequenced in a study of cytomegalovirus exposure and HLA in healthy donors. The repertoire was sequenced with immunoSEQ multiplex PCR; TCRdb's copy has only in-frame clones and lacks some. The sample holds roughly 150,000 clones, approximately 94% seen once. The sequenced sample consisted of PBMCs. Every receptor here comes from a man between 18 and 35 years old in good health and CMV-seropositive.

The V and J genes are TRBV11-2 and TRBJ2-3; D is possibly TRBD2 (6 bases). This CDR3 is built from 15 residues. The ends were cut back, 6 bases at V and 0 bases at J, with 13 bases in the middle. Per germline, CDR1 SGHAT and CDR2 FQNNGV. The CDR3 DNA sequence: TGTGCCAGCAGAGACCCAAGCGGGAGCACAGATACGCAGTATTTT. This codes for CASRDPSGSTDTQYF.

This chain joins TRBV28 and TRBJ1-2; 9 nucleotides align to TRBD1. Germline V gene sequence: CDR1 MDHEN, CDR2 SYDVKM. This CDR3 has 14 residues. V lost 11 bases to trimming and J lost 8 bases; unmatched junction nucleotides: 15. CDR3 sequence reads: CALGTGTGSRGYTF. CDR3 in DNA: TGTGCCCTTGGTACCGGGACAGGGAGTAGGGGCTACACCTTC.

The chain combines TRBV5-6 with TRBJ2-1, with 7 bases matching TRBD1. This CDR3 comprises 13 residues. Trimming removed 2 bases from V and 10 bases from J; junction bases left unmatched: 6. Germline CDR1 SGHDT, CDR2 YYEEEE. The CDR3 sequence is CASSFTGVREQFF. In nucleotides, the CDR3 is TGTGCCAGCAGCTTCACAGGGGTCCGGGAGCAGTTCTTC.

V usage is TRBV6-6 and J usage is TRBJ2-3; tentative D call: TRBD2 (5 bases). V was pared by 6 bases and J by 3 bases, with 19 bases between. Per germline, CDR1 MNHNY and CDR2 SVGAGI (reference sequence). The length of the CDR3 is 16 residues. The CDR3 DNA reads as TGTGCCAGCAGATCCCCCCCGGGAAGAGGTACAGATACGCAGTATTTT. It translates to CASRSPPGRGTDTQYF.

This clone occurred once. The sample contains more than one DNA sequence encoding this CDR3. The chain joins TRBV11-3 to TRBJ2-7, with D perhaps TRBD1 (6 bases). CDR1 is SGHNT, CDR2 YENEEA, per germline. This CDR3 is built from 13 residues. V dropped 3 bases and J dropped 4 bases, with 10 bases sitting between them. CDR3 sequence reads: CASSLDSSYEQYF. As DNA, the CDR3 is TGTGCCAGCAGCTTGGACAGCTCTTACGAGCAGTACTTC.

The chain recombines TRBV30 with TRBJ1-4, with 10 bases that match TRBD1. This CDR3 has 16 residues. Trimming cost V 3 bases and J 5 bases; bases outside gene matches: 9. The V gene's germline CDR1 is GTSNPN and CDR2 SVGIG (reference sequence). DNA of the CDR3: TGTGCCTGGAGCCGGGACAGGGGAGAAAAGAATGAAAAACTGTTTTTT. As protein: CAWSRDRGEKNEKLFF. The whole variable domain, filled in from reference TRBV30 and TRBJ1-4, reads SQTIHQWPATLVQPVGSPLSLECTVEGTSNPNLYWYRQAAGRGLQLLFYSVGIGQISSEVPQNLSASRPQDRQFILSSKKLLLSDSGFYLCAWSRDRGEKNEKLFFGSGTQLSVL.

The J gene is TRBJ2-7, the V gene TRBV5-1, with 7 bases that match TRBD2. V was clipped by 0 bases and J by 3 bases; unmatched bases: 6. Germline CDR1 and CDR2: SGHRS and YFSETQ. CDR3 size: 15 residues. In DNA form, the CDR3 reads TGCGCCAGCAGCTTGGTGGCTAGCGGCGACTACGAGCAGTACTTC. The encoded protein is CASSLVASGDYEQYF.

The CDR3 region is CASSRGNRYNEQFF. CDR3 bases: TGTGCCAGCAGCCGCGGGAATCGCTACAATGAGCAGTTCTTC. V usage is TRBV11-2 and J usage is TRBJ2-1, with D possibly matching TRBD2 (6 bases). V shed 5 bases and J shed 3 bases, with 11 bases lying between them. The CDR3 runs to 14 residues. In germline, CDR1 is SGHAT, CDR2 FQNNGV.

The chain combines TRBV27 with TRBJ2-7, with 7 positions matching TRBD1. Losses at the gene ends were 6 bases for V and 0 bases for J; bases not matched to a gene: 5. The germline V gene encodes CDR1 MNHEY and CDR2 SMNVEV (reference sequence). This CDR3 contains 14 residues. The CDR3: CASSGQAYSYEQYF. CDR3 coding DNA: TGTGCCAGCAGCGGACAGGCCTACTCCTACGAGCAGTACTTC.

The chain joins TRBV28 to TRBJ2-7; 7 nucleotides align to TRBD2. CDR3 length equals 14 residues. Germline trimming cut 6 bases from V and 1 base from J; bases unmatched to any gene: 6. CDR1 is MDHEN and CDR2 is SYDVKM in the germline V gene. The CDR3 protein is CASRAAGRSYEQYF. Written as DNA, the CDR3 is TGTGCCAGCAGAGCAGCGGGGAGATCCTACGAGCAGTACTTC.

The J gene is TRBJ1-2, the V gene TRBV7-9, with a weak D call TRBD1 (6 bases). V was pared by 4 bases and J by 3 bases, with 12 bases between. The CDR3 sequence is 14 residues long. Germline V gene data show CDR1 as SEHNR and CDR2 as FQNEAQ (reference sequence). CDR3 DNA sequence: TGTGCCAGCAGCTCCAGGGGTAGGGACTATGGCTACACCTTC. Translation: CASSSRGRDYGYTF. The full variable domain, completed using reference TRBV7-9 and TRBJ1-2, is DTGVSQNPRHKITKRGQNVTFRCDPISEHNRLYWYRQTLGQGPEFLTYFQNEAQLEKSRLLSDRFSAERPKGSFSTLEIQRTEQGDSAMYLCASSSRGRDYGYTFGSGTRLTVV.

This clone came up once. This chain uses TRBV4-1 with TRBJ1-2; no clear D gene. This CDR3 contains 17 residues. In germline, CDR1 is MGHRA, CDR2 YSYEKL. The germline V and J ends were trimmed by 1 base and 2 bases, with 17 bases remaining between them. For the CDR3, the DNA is TGCGCCAGCAGCCAAGGGCTCTCTCTGGTGTGGAACTATGGCTACACCTTC. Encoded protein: CASSQGLSLVWNYGYTF.

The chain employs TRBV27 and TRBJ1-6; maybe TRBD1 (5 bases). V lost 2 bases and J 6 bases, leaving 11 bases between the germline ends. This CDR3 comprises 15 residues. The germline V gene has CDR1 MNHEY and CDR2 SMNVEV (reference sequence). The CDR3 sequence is CASSLGRTPNSPLHF. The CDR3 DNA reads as TGTGCCAGCAGTTTAGGCCGGACACCTAATTCACCCCTCCACTTT.

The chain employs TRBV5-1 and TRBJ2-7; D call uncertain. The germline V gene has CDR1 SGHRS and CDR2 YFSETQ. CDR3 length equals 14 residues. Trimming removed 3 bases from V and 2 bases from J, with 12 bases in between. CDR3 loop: CASSYSGPPYEQYF. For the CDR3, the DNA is TGCGCCAGCAGCTACAGTGGGCCTCCCTACGAGCAGTACTTC.

The CDR3 reads CASSISGTSGSIEQFF. The CDR3 nucleotides read TGTGCCAGCAGCATATCCGGGACTAGCGGGAGTATTGAGCAGTTCTTC. This chain connects TRBV7-9 to TRBJ2-1; 14 bases are shared with TRBD2. Germline values: CDR1 SEHNR, CDR2 FQNEAQ (reference sequence). V dropped 5 bases and J dropped 9; count of bases not matched to a gene: 9. This CDR3 contains 16 residues.

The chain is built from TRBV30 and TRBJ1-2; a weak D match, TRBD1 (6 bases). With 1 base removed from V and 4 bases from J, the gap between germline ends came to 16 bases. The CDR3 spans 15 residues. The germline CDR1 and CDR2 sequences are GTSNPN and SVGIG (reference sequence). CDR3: CAWSGMAGAGYGYTF. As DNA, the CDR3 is TGTGCCTGGAGTGGAATGGCAGGGGCGGGCTATGGCTACACCTTC. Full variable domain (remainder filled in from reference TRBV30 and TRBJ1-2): SQTIHQWPATLVQPVGSPLSLECTVEGTSNPNLYWYRQAAGRGLQLLFYSVGIGQISSEVPQNLSASRPQDRQFILSSKKLLLSDSGFYLCAWSGMAGAGYGYTFGSGTRLTVV.

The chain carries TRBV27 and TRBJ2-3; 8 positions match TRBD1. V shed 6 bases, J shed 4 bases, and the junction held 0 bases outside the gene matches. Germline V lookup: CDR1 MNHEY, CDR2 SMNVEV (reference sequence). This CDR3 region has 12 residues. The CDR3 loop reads CASRTGADTQYF. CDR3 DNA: TGTGCCAGCAGGACAGGGGCAGATACGCAGTATTTT.

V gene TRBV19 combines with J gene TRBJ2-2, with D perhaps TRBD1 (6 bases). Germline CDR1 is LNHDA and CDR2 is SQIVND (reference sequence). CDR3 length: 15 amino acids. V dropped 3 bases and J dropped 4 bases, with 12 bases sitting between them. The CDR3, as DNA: TGTGCCAGTAGTATCGGGACAAGTCTCACCGGGGAGCTGTTTTTT. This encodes CASSIGTSLTGELFF.

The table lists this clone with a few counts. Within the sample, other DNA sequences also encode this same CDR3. Here the CDR3 reads CASSLSLAGSYNEQFF. The CDR3 DNA sequence: TGTGCCAGCAGCTTGTCACTCGCGGGGTCCTACAATGAGCAGTTCTTC. The V call is TRBV7-9, the J call TRBJ2-1, with a tentative D call TRBD2 (6 bases). CDR1 and CDR2 (germline): SEHNR, FQNEAQ (reference sequence). The CDR3 sequence is 16 residues long. The ends were cut back, 3 bases at V and 1 base at J, with 13 bases in the middle.